Listed below are T cell receptor beta chains from one sample, sequenced in a study of identical twins. TCRdb analysed the 5' RACE reads with MiXCR anew, one entry per CDR3 protein. The data hold roughly 1,500,000 distinct CDR3 sequences, with roughly 35% observed a single time. The material sequenced was cord blood. The receptor set was obtained from a newborn girl in good health. CDR3s include the opening cysteine and the closing phenylalanine or tryptophan. A D gene is named only where the DNA matches it firmly. Clone size is shown for a subset of rows, as once, few, many or a class of expanded clone.

D	size	V	J	CDR3
NA	few	TRBV7-2	TRBJ1-5	CASSLQGTHSNQPQHF
NA	NA	TRBV20-1	TRBJ2-4	CSATAVTIQYF
TRBD2	NA	TRBV2	TRBJ2-1	CARSLAGGRAYNEQFF
NA	many	TRBV4-1	TRBJ2-7	CASSQDRPTSYEQYF
NA	many	TRBV5-6	TRBJ2-7	CASSLEVRPPYEQYF
NA	NA	TRBV12-3/TRBV12-4	TRBJ2-5	CASSFFGQGEQYF
TRBD2	NA	TRBV6-1	TRBJ2-7	CAGSNPPRTSGERYF
TRBD2	NA	TRBV24-1	TRBJ2-5	CATSDGTSGGPRAQETQYF
NA	many	TRBV5-1	TRBJ2-7	CASSLGQGFYEQYF
NA	NA	TRBV2	TRBJ1-1	CASEEGNMNTEAFF
TRBD2	NA	TRBV7-9	TRBJ2-7	CASRAASGIEQYF
TRBD2	NA	TRBV5-1	TRBJ2-3	CASSLAGLAGRLTDTQYF
NA	few	TRBV21-1	TRBJ1-5	CASSKGTGIDQPQHF
TRBD2	once	TRBV10-3	NA	CAISELTSGAYNEQYF
NA	NA	TRBV7-9	TRBJ1-2	CASSVSRGPLDYGYTF
TRBD2	NA	TRBV29-1	TRBJ2-1	CSGEIAGPNEQFF
NA	NA	TRBV7-6	TRBJ2-1	CASSLDRALYNEQFF
NA	few	TRBV3-1	TRBJ2-2	CASSQGTLATTGELFF
TRBD2	NA	TRBV5-1	NA	CASSLGGSTSGRGSSYNEQYF
NA	NA	TRBV5-1	TRBJ2-1	CASSPQGPSYNEQFF
TRBD2	NA	TRBV20-1	TRBJ2-5	CSARSGGGETQYF
TRBD1	few	TRBV20-1	TRBJ1-2	CSADRVGYGYTF
NA	NA	TRBV29-1	TRBJ1-1	CSGRATPNTEAFF
NA	NA	TRBV20-1	TRBJ1-5	CSARPRGEQPQHF
TRBD2	few	TRBV11-2	TRBJ2-1	CASPTGILAGGRNEQFF
NA	few	TRBV4-1	TRBJ1-4	CASSQYPVRELFF
NA	few	TRBV6-1	TRBJ1-2	CASSENRVSYGYTF
TRBD1	few	TRBV4-1	TRBJ2-6	CASSRGAGQGATGANVLTF
NA	NA	TRBV7-7	TRBJ1-1	CASIRPETANTEAFF
NA	NA	TRBV9	TRBJ2-1	CASSVGPIYNEQFF
NA	few	TRBV27	TRBJ2-1	CASSRRGHSYNEQFF
TRBD2	few	TRBV7-2	TRBJ2-5	CASSLKVGGETQYF
NA	NA	TRBV28	TRBJ1-2	CASSLPFRGGYTF
NA	many	TRBV28	TRBJ2-4	CASSTLAKNIQYF
NA	NA	TRBV7-2	TRBJ1-5	CASSPIQGGSNQPQHF
NA	NA	TRBV2	TRBJ2-7	CASMVGRADPYNQQYF
TRBD2	few	TRBV5-4	TRBJ2-3	CASSLTSGGNTQYF
NA	NA	TRBV20-1	TRBJ1-1	CSARRGRAPNTEAFF
NA	NA	TRBV12-3/TRBV12-4	TRBJ2-3	CASSLLALHTDTQYF
NA	NA	TRBV3-1	TRBJ2-2	CASSQVPDYPPRELFF
NA	NA	TRBV2	TRBJ1-5	CASSTTGGQPQHF
TRBD1	many	TRBV7-2	TRBJ1-5	CASSPRQGGQPQHF
TRBD1	many	TRBV12-3/TRBV12-4	TRBJ2-7	CASSPRDRNNEQYF
NA	NA	TRBV27	TRBJ2-7	CASSLSEGNYEQYF
NA	few	TRBV6-1	TRBJ2-1	CASSEERERAPYNEQFF
NA	few	TRBV4-2	TRBJ2-1	CASSQARTGAEGQFF
TRBD2	NA	TRBV3-1	NA	CASSLAGRADEQYF
NA	NA	TRBV4-1	TRBJ2-7	CASSSSIFSYEQYF
NA	few	TRBV28	TRBJ2-1	CASSVLEGQFF
NA	NA	TRBV20-1	TRBJ2-7	CSLPGANREQYF